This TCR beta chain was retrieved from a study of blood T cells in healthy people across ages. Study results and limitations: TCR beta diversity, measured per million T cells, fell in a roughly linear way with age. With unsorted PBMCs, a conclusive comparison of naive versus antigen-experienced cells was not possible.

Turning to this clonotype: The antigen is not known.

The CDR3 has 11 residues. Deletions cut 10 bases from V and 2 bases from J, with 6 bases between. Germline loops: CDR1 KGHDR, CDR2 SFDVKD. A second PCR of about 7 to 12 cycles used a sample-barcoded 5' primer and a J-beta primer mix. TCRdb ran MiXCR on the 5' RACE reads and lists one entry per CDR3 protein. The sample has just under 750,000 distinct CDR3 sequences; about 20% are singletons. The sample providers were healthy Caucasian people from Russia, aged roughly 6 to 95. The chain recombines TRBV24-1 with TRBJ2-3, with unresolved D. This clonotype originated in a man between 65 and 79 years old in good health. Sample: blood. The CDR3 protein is CATGVTDTQYF. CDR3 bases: TGTGCCACGGGTGTCACAGATACGCAGTATTTT.